A single sample is the source of the 31 T cell receptor beta chains below, sequenced in a study of blood T cell repertoires in COVID-19. Data came from immunoSEQ multiplex PCR; TCRdb stores just in-frame clones and leaves some out. The sample consists of 25,000 or so clones, 70% to 90% of them appearing once. Source material: peripheral blood. The receptors originated from a human donor with acute or convalescent COVID-19. The donor label of this sample is uncertain.

For the CDR3, the DNA is TGTGCCACCAGCAGAGACCGACCTTTAGACGGGACAGGGAGGTACGAGCAGTACTTC. Translated: CATSRDRPLDGTGRYEQYF. The J gene is TRBJ2-7, the V gene TRBV15; the match to TRBD1 covers 9 bases. The ends lost 0 bases at V and 4 bases at J; junction bases unmatched: 16. In germline, CDR1 is LNHNV, CDR2 YYDKDF (reference sequence). CDR3 length equals 19 residues.

V is TRBV6-6 and J is TRBJ1-3; TRBD1 matches at 7 bases. The V segment lost 5 bases and the J segment 0 bases; nucleotides outside the gene matches: 13. Looked up from germline, CDR1 is MNHNY and CDR2 is SVGAGI (reference sequence). This CDR3 contains 18 residues. This CDR3 reads CASSRVGAGGNSGNTIYF. The CDR3 DNA reads TGTGCCAGCAGTCGCGTTGGGGCAGGGGGGAACTCTGGAAACACCATATATTTT.

The chain uses TRBV6-1 and TRBJ2-2; TRBD2 might be the D (6 bases). CDR1 and CDR2 from the germline V gene are MNHNS and SASEGT. The CDR3 spans 14 residues. The V end was cut by 5 bases, the J end by 1 base, with 8 bases between. The CDR3 DNA follows: TGTGCCAGCAGTTCCGGGGGGAACACCGGGGAGCTGTTTTTT. This codes for CASSSGGNTGELFF.

V and J are TRBV5-1 and TRBJ2-2, with D uncertain. CDR1 is SGHRS and CDR2 is YFSETQ in the germline V gene. CDR3 length: 15 amino acids. The V and J ends lost 0 bases and 0 bases respectively, with 6 bases between them. The CDR3 protein is CASSLAQANTGELFF. Written as DNA, the CDR3 is TGCGCCAGCAGCTTGGCCCAGGCGAACACCGGGGAGCTGTTTTTT.

The chain couples TRBV24-1 to TRBJ2-1; 11 nucleotides align to TRBD2. Trimming cost V 3 bases and J 16 bases; bases outside gene matches: 7. The CDR3 contains 13 residues. Germline V gene lookup returns CDR1 KGHDR and CDR2 SFDVKD. The DNA for the CDR3 is TGTGCCACCAGTGATCCAACTAGCGGGGGACGATTCTTC. Translating it yields CATSDPTSGGRFF.

The V call is TRBV15, the J call TRBJ1-6; D is ambiguous. Germline CDR1 and CDR2: LNHNV and YYDKDF (reference sequence). The CDR3 loop spans 14 amino acids. The germline V and J ends were trimmed by 5 bases and 7 bases, with 12 bases remaining between them. DNA of the CDR3: TGTGCCACCAGCCCCTTGAGGGAGAATTCACCCCTCCACTTT. Protein product: CATSPLRENSPLHF.

This clone was detected only once. The chain has TRBV19 and TRBJ2-3, with D possibly matching TRBD1 (5 bases). CDR1 is LNHDA, CDR2 SQIVND, per germline (reference sequence). Trimming stripped 3 bases from V and 2 bases from J, with 9 bases between. CDR3 length: 14 amino acids. The CDR3 sequence is CASSILDNTDTQYF. DNA of the CDR3: TGTGCCAGTAGTATCTTGGACAACACAGATACGCAGTATTTT. Together with reference TRBV19 and TRBJ2-3, the CDR3 gives the full variable domain: DGGITQSPKYLFRKEGQNVTLSCEQNLNHDAMYWYRQDPGQGLRLIYYSQIVNDFQKGDIAEGYSVSREKKESFPLTVTSAQKNPTAFYLCASSILDNTDTQYFGPGTRLTVL.

The chain recombines TRBV10-3 with TRBJ2-3, with 9 positions matching TRBD2. This CDR3 has 14 residues. Germline CDR1 ENHRY, CDR2 SYGVKD. Trimming took 5 bases from V and 4 from J; bases not matched to a gene: 4. This CDR3 reads CAISRGGDSDTQYF. DNA of the CDR3: TGTGCCATCAGTCGCGGGGGGGACTCAGATACGCAGTATTTT.

The V gene is TRBV30, the J gene TRBJ1-5; weak D call: TRBD1 (6 bases). The CDR3 totals 12 residues. Germline values: CDR1 GTSNPN, CDR2 SVGIG (reference sequence). Trimming left V 2 bases short and J 7 bases short, with 9 bases between. The CDR3 DNA reads TGTGCCTGGAGTAGGGGGGGGCAGCCCCAGCATTTT. It specifies CAWSRGGQPQHF.

V gene TRBV7-3 combines with J gene TRBJ2-3, with 9 bases fitting TRBD1. The length of the CDR3 is 14 residues. Unmatched junction bases numbered 1, after V lost 2 bases and J lost 4 bases. Germline V CDR1 and CDR2: SGHTA, FQGTGA. The CDR3 sequence: CASSLGQGSDTQYF. CDR3 DNA: TGTGCCAGCAGCTTAGGACAGGGGTCAGATACGCAGTATTTT. Full variable domain (remainder filled in from reference TRBV7-3 and TRBJ2-3): GAGVSQTPSNKVTEKGKYVELRCDPISGHTALYWYRQSLGQGPEFLIYFQGTGAADDSGLPNDRFFAVRPEGSVSTLKIQRTERGDSAVYLCASSLGQGSDTQYFGPGTRLTVL.

The V call is TRBV4-1, the J call TRBJ1-5; D call uncertain. The CDR3 contains 14 residues. V was trimmed by 7 bases and J by 3 bases, leaving 13 bases between them. Germline CDR1 MGHRA, CDR2 YSYEKL. CDR3 protein: CASTQRGINQPQHF. The CDR3 region has the DNA TGCGCCAGCACCCAGCGAGGTATCAATCAGCCCCAGCATTTT.

The chain links TRBV24-1 to TRBJ1-5; D gene ambiguous. V was trimmed by 5 bases and J by 13 bases, leaving 5 bases between them. Germline V lookup: CDR1 KGHDR, CDR2 SFDVKD. CDR3 length: 9 residues. The CDR3 loop is CATSAHQHF. The CDR3, as DNA: TGTGCCACCAGTGCCCATCAGCATTTT.

The rearrangement joins TRBV30 to TRBJ1-3; D remains ambiguous. Per the germline V gene, CDR1 is GTSNPN and CDR2 is SVGIG (reference sequence). The CDR3 is 12 residues long. Trimming shortened V by 5 bases and J by 4 bases, and 9 bases separated the two germline ends. The CDR3 nucleotides are TGTGCCTGGGGAAACAGCGGAAACACCATATATTTT. Its translation: CAWGNSGNTIYF.

This chain uses TRBV12-3 or TRBV12-4 with TRBJ1-6; tentative D call: TRBD1 (5 bases). The CDR3 extends over 12 amino acids. Trimming pared 6 bases from V and 7 bases from J, leaving 7 bases between. CDR3 sequence (DNA): TGTGCCAGCAGCCGACAGAATTCACCCCTCCACTTT. Translation gives CASSRQNSPLHF.

The table lists this clone with a count of one. The chain has TRBV18 and TRBJ2-5; D remains unclear. The CDR3 extends over 12 amino acids. The germline CDR1 and CDR2 sequences are KGHSH and LQKENI. V lost 0 bases and J lost 4, with 3 bases in between. CDR3 amino acids: CASSPPRETQYF. The CDR3 region has the DNA TGTGCCAGCTCACCACCGCGAGAGACCCAGTACTTC. Filled out from reference TRBV18 and TRBJ2-5, the complete variable domain reads NAGVMQNPRHLVRRRGQEARLRCSPMKGHSHVYWYRQLPEEGLKFMVYLQKENIIDESGMPKERFSAEFPKEGPSILRIQQVVRGDSAAYFCASSPPRETQYFGPGTRLLVL.

The chain employs TRBV5-1 and TRBJ1-2; a weak D match, TRBD1 (5 bases). This CDR3 comprises 15 residues. Germline values: CDR1 SGHRS, CDR2 YFSETQ. V lost 4 bases, J lost 6 bases, and 19 bases lay in between. CDR3 loop: CASSLQTLSGHGYTF. The CDR3 DNA reads as TGCGCCAGCAGCCTACAGACTCTTTCAGGGCATGGCTACACCTTC. The entire variable domain, with the rest obtained from reference TRBV5-1 and TRBJ1-2, is as follows: KAGVTQTPRYLIKTRGQQVTLSCSPISGHRSVSWYQQTPGQGLQFLFEYFSETQRNKGNFPGRFSGRQFSNSRSEMNVSTLELGDSALYLCASSLQTLSGHGYTFGSGTRLTVV.

The J gene is TRBJ2-7, the V gene TRBV7-3, with 11 bases that match TRBD2. Germline CDR1 and CDR2: SGHTA and FQGTGA. CDR3 length: 15 residues. V shed 4 bases and J 5 bases; nucleotides not matched to a gene: 7. The CDR3: CASSSPTSGSNEQYF. The DNA of the CDR3 is TGTGCCAGCAGCTCACCCACTAGCGGGAGCAACGAGCAGTACTTC.

The J gene is TRBJ2-3, the V gene TRBV10-3, with 8 bases that match TRBD1. J gave up 4 bases and V 6 bases, and 3 bases lay outside the gene matches. Germline assignment: CDR1 ENHRY and CDR2 SYGVKD. The CDR3 runs to 13 residues. DNA for the CDR3: TGTGCCATCAGAGGACAGGGCGCAGATACGCAGTATTTT. Residues: CAIRGQGADTQYF.

The chain carries TRBV19 and TRBJ2-1; 13 bases match TRBD2. CDR3 size: 11 residues. Germline-derived CDR1 and CDR2 are LNHDA and SQIVND (reference sequence). The CDR3 sequence: CATSGGNMQFF. CDR3 DNA sequence: TGTGCGACTAGCGGGGGGAATATGCAGTTCTTC. The whole variable domain, filled in from reference TRBV19 and TRBJ2-1, reads DGGITQSPKYLFRKEGQNVTLSCEQNLNHDAMYWYRQDPGQGLRLIYYSQIVNDFQKGDIAEGYSVSREKKESFPLTVTSAQKNPTAFYLCATSGGNMQFFGPGTRLTVL.

This chain links TRBV2 with TRBJ1-2, with 8 bases matching TRBD1. Germline CDR1 reads SNHLY; CDR2 reads FYNNEI. The ends lost 9 bases at V and 4 bases at J; junction bases unmatched: 7. The CDR3 consists of 13 residues. CDR3 sequence: CASSETGAYGYTF. In DNA, the CDR3 is TGTGCCAGTTCCGAGACAGGGGCCTATGGCTACACCTTC.

This rearrangement joins TRBV7-6 to TRBJ1-1, with D perhaps TRBD1 (6 bases). This CDR3 contains 17 residues. Trimming cost V 5 bases and J 3 bases, with 22 bases left between them. Germline V gene lookup returns CDR1 SGHVS and CDR2 FNYEAQ. The DNA of the CDR3 is TGTGCCAGCAGCGTAGAGAACACAGGGCAGGAAGACACTGAAGCTTTCTTT. Amino acids: CASSVENTGQEDTEAFF. Looking up the rest from reference TRBV7-6 and TRBJ1-1 gives the full variable domain: GAGVSQSPRYKVTKRGQDVALRCDPISGHVSLYWYRQALGQGPEFLTYFNYEAQQDKSGLPNDRFSAERPEGSISTLTIQRTEQRDSAMYRCASSVENTGQEDTEAFFGQGTRLTVV.

The chain employs TRBV13 and TRBJ1-4; TRBD1 is a possible D gene (6 bases). The V gene's germline CDR1 is PRHDT and CDR2 FYEKMQ (reference sequence). V lost 0 bases and J lost 4, with 6 bases in between. The CDR3 is 14 residues long. The CDR3 spells CASSLGGGNEKLFF. The CDR3 nucleotides read TGTGCCAGCAGCTTAGGAGGGGGTAATGAAAAACTGTTTTTT.

The chain combines TRBV11-2 with TRBJ1-6; D unresolved. Germline V CDR1 and CDR2: SGHAT, FQNNGV. The CDR3 runs to 15 residues. Deletions cut 5 bases from V and 7 bases from J, with 15 bases between. The CDR3 loop is CASSLERAVNSPLHF. CDR3 sequence (DNA): TGTGCCAGCAGCCTCGAGCGGGCAGTAAATTCACCCCTCCACTTT.

The V gene is TRBV6-5, the J gene TRBJ1-6, with no clear D. The germline V gene encodes CDR1 MNHEY and CDR2 SVGAGI. The CDR3 totals 13 residues. Trimming took 8 bases from V and 2 from J, leaving 7 bases between them. CDR3 nucleotides: TGTGCCAGCGCAGTCCCCTATAATTCACCCCTCCACTTT. Protein: CASAVPYNSPLHF.

The V call is TRBV7-8, the J call TRBJ1-5, with 10 positions matching TRBD1. The V and J ends lost 5 bases and 6 bases, in that order; junction bases with no gene match: 4. The CDR3 contains 14 residues. Germline values: CDR1 SGHVS, CDR2 FQNEAQ. The CDR3 coding sequence is TGTGCCAGCAGCCCCCGGACAGGGGGTCAGCCCCAGCATTTT. It codes for CASSPRTGGQPQHF. Full variable domain (rest looked up from reference TRBV7-8 and TRBJ1-5): GAGVSQSPRYKVAKRGQDVALRCDPISGHVSLFWYQQALGQGPEFLTYFQNEAQLDKSGLPSDRFFAERPEGSVSTLKIQRTQQEDSAVYLCASSPRTGGQPQHFGDGTRLSIL.

The sample holds one count of this clone. The chain has TRBV19 and TRBJ1-1; 7 bases are a match to TRBD1. Trimming removed 6 bases from V and 0 bases from J; junction bases left unmatched: 10. CDR1 and CDR2 (germline): LNHDA, SQIVND (reference sequence). This CDR3 region has 16 residues. The CDR3, as DNA: TGTGCCAGTAGCCCATACACGGGACAGTTGAACACTGAAGCTTTCTTT. Its protein product is CASSPYTGQLNTEAFF. Full variable domain (missing parts from reference TRBV19 and TRBJ1-1): DGGITQSPKYLFRKEGQNVTLSCEQNLNHDAMYWYRQDPGQGLRLIYYSQIVNDFQKGDIAEGYSVSREKKESFPLTVTSAQKNPTAFYLCASSPYTGQLNTEAFFGQGTRLTVV.

The gene calls are TRBV7-9 and TRBJ2-3, with 9 bases identical to TRBD2. The CDR3 runs 15 residues. Germline-derived CDR1 and CDR2 are SEHNR and FQNEAQ (reference sequence). V gave up 3 bases and J gave up 0 bases; unmatched junction bases: 1. Here the CDR3 DNA reads TGTGCCAGCAGCTTGACTAGCGGTAGCACAGATACGCAGTATTTT. This codes for CASSLTSGSTDTQYF. Full variable domain (remainder filled in from reference TRBV7-9 and TRBJ2-3): DTGVSQNPRHKITKRGQNVTFRCDPISEHNRLYWYRQTLGQGPEFLTYFQNEAQLEKSRLLSDRFSAERPKGSFSTLEIQRTEQGDSAMYLCASSLTSGSTDTQYFGPGTRLTVL.

In this sample, this clone turned up a few times. The chain couples TRBV4-1 to TRBJ2-1; 9 bases are a match to TRBD2. Trimming at V came to 5 bases and at J to 0 bases, leaving 14 bases not matched to a gene. The CDR3 covers 19 residues. Germline CDR1 reads MGHRA; CDR2 reads YSYEKL. The DNA of the CDR3 is TGCGCCAGCAGCTCGCCGGGACTAGCTATACCTAGCTCCTACAATGAGCAGTTCTTC. Its translation is CASSSPGLAIPSSYNEQFF.

This CDR3 reads CASSQTDYEQYF. The CDR3 region has the DNA TGTGCCAGCAGCCAGACAGATTACGAGCAGTACTTC. J is TRBJ2-7 and V is TRBV6-2 or TRBV6-3; TRBD1 might be the D (5 bases). The CDR3 consists of 12 residues. Germline-derived CDR1 and CDR2 are MNHEY and SVGEGT. Trimming pared 6 bases from V and 4 bases from J, leaving 10 bases between.

The J gene is TRBJ2-7, the V gene TRBV5-1; TRBD1 might be the D (5 bases). Germline V gives CDR1 SGHRS, CDR2 YFSETQ. This CDR3 has 14 residues. Trimming pared 1 base from V and 3 bases from J, leaving 11 bases between. The DNA of the CDR3 is TGCGCCAGCAGCTTGCAGGGTGGGAACTACGAGCAGTACTTC. It codes for CASSLQGGNYEQYF.

V and J are TRBV2 and TRBJ2-5, with 8 bases matching TRBD2. After removal of 11 bases from V and 9 bases from J, the junction contained 17 bases not matched to a gene. Germline values: CDR1 SNHLY, CDR2 FYNNEI. The CDR3 consists of 14 residues. CDR3 in amino acids: CASTREGPARAQYF. The CDR3 nucleotides are TGTGCCTCAACTCGGGAGGGCCCCGCTAGGGCCCAGTACTTC.